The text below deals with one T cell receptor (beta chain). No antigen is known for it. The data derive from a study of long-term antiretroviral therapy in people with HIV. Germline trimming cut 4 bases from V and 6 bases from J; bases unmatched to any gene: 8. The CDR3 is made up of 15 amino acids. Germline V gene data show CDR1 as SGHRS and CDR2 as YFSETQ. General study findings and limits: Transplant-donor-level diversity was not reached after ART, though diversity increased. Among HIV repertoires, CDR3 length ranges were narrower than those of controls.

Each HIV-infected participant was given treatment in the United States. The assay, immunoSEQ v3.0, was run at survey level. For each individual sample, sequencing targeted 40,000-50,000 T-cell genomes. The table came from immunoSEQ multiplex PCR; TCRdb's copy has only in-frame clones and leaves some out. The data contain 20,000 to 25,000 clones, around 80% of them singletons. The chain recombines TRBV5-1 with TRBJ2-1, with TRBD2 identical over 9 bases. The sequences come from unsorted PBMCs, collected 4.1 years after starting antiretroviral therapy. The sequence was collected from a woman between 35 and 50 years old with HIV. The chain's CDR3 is CASSEGLALFNEQFF. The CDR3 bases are TGCGCCAGCAGCGAGGGACTAGCCCTTTTCAATGAGCAGTTCTTC.